These T cell receptor beta chains were read from a single sample in a study of T-cell reconstitution after alpha-beta-depleted transplantation in children. TCRdb passed the PCR reads through MiXCR, listing each CDR3 protein once. The sample gives 750,000 to 950,000 distinct CDR3 sequences, around 17% of which show up once; roughly 5% is in the top ten. The sequenced sample was PBMCs, mostly from graft donor cells, obtained 360 days after TCRalphabeta/CD19-depleted stem cell transplant. All receptors derive from a male patient aged 10 to 17 who had a stem cell transplant for acute lymphoblastic leukemia, so the T cells may come from the graft donor. Each CDR3 is given with its conserved first and last residue. A D gene is named only where the DNA matches it firmly. Expanded clones are given a class, and other clones once, few, many or no size at all.

V gene: TRBV12-5; J gene: TRBJ2-5; clone size: few; D gene: -; CDR3 DNA: TGTGCTAGTGGTCCCCCCAGTCGACCCCAAGAGACCCAGTACTTC; CDR3 protein: CASGPPSRPQETQYF
V gene: TRBV4-1; J gene: TRBJ1-1; clone size: many; D gene: TRBD1; CDR3 DNA: TGCGCCAGCAGCCTCAGGGGGCTGGGCACTGAAGCTTTCTTT; CDR3 protein: CASSLRGLGTEAFF
V gene: TRBV5-1; J gene: TRBJ1-2; clone size: -; D gene: TRBD1; CDR3 DNA: TGCGCCAGCAGCTCTGGACAGGGGGCATACACCTTC; CDR3 protein: CASSSGQGAYTF
V gene: TRBV29-1; J gene: TRBJ1-1; clone size: -; D gene: -; CDR3 DNA: TGCAGCGTGAACAAAAAAGTTGAAGCTTTCTTT; CDR3 protein: CSVNKKVEAFF
V gene: TRBV3-1; J gene: TRBJ2-7; clone size: -; D gene: TRBD2; CDR3 DNA: TGTGCCAGCAGCCACCTCGGGGGGAGCTTGTACGAGCAGTACTTC; CDR3 protein: CASSHLGGSLYEQYF
V gene: TRBV4-1; J gene: TRBJ1-5; clone size: once; D gene: -; CDR3 DNA: TGCGCCAGCAGCCAAGGGGTGGAGGGGCAGCCCCAGCATTTT; CDR3 protein: CASSQGVEGQPQHF
V gene: TRBV9; J gene: TRBJ2-3; clone size: -; D gene: -; CDR3 DNA: TGTGCCAGCAGCGTAGCTGGGGACCAAGCGTCCACGCAGTATTTT; CDR3 protein: CASSVAGDQASTQYF
V gene: TRBV25-1; J gene: TRBJ1-1; clone size: few; D gene: -; CDR3 DNA: TGTGCCAGCAGTGAGAGGAAAACAGCGAACACTGAAGCTTTCTTT; CDR3 protein: CASSERKTANTEAFF
V gene: TRBV12-3/TRBV12-4; J gene: TRBJ1-1; clone size: few; D gene: TRBD1; CDR3 DNA: TGTGCCAGCAGTTCCTACACAGGGGGAGGGACTGAAGCTTTCTTT; CDR3 protein: CASSSYTGGGTEAFF
V gene: TRBV5-1; J gene: TRBJ2-5; clone size: -; D gene: -; CDR3 DNA: TGCGCCAGCAGCTCCTATTCCGTGGCCTCAGGGCTAGGGGAGACCCAGTACTTC; CDR3 protein: CASSSYSVASGLGETQYF
V gene: TRBV18; J gene: TRBJ2-5; clone size: -; D gene: -; CDR3 DNA: TGTGCCAGCTCTCCGGTAGGGCCTCCTGGGGAGACCCAGTACTTC; CDR3 protein: CASSPVGPPGETQYF
V gene: TRBV30; J gene: TRBJ2-1; clone size: few; D gene: -; CDR3 DNA: TGTGCCTGGACTCTAGTGGGGCCCTACAATGAGCAGTTCTTC; CDR3 protein: CAWTLVGPYNEQFF
V gene: TRBV2; J gene: TRBJ2-1; clone size: -; D gene: -; CDR3 DNA: TGTGCCAGCAGTGGTTTGTGGTACAGTGAGCAGTTCTTC; CDR3 protein: CASSGLWYSEQFF
V gene: TRBV29-1; J gene: TRBJ2-4; clone size: few; D gene: -; CDR3 DNA: TGCAGCGTTGGACCGGCTTCAGGAGTAGCCAAAAACATTCAGTACTTC; CDR3 protein: CSVGPASGVAKNIQYF
V gene: TRBV10-3; J gene: TRBJ1-2; clone size: -; D gene: TRBD1; CDR3 DNA: TGTGCCATCAGTGACTCCCGGACAGGCGGCGGGGGCTACACCTTC; CDR3 protein: CAISDSRTGGGGYTF
V gene: TRBV12-3/TRBV12-4; J gene: TRBJ2-7; clone size: few; D gene: -; CDR3 DNA: TGTGCCAGCACCCGGGCGCTTGAGGACGAGCAGTACTTC; CDR3 protein: CASTRALEDEQYF
V gene: TRBV5-1; J gene: TRBJ2-1; clone size: many; D gene: -; CDR3 DNA: TGTGCCAGCAGCCCCCGGGGGAGCTCCTACAATGAGCAGTTCTTC; CDR3 protein: CASSPRGSSYNEQFF
V gene: TRBV25-1; J gene: TRBJ2-7; clone size: -; D gene: TRBD2; CDR3 DNA: TGTGCCAGCAGTGGAGGGCTAGCGGGAACCTCCTACGAGCAGTACTTC; CDR3 protein: CASSGGLAGTSYEQYF
V gene: TRBV11-1; J gene: TRBJ1-1; clone size: -; D gene: TRBD1; CDR3 DNA: TGTGCCAGCAGCTCGATACCACCCAAAAGGGGGCGCGGGACTGAAGCTTTCTTT; CDR3 protein: CASSSIPPKRGRGTEAFF
V gene: TRBV13; J gene: TRBJ2-3; clone size: -; D gene: -; CDR3 DNA: TGTGCCAGCAGCTTTCCGTTCCGTGGCACAGATACGCAGTATTTT; CDR3 protein: CASSFPFRGTDTQYF
V gene: TRBV4-1; J gene: TRBJ2-3; clone size: -; D gene: TRBD2; CDR3 DNA: TGCGCCAGCAGCCAATGGGGAGGGTTTGGCGATACGCAGTATTTT; CDR3 protein: CASSQWGGFGDTQYF
V gene: TRBV4-1; J gene: TRBJ2-5; clone size: -; D gene: TRBD2; CDR3 DNA: TGCGCCAGCAGCCAAGTATCCGGGGAGGGAGAGACCCAGTACTTC; CDR3 protein: CASSQVSGEGETQYF
V gene: TRBV7-9; J gene: TRBJ1-4; clone size: -; D gene: -; CDR3 DNA: TGTGCCAGCAGCCCTCCTTCGGGACCTCCAACTAATGAAAAACTGTTTTTT; CDR3 protein: CASSPPSGPPTNEKLFF